These 12 T cell receptor beta chains originate from one sample sequenced in a study of shared clonotypes between healthy human individuals. This table comes from immunoSEQ multiplex PCR, and its TCRdb copy is limited to in-frame clones, with some not included. The sample includes 2,100,000 or so clones, around 95% seen only once; the top ten take about 0.13%. The specimen sequenced was naive CD4+ T cells sorted from blood. As to subset: CD45RA+ positively selected. These receptors came from a man aged 18 to 30 in good health.

Points on this clone: This same CDR3 is encoded by further DNA sequences in the sample. J is TRBJ1-2 and V is TRBV6-6, with 7 bases matching TRBD1. This CDR3 has 13 amino acids. The V gene end was trimmed by 6 bases and the J gene end by 2 bases; junction bases not matched to a gene: 3. The germline V gene encodes CDR1 MNHNY and CDR2 SVGAGI (reference sequence). The CDR3 region is CASSRQGNYGYTF. In DNA, the CDR3 is TGTGCCAGCAGCCGACAGGGAAACTATGGCTACACCTTC.

The sample holds one count of this clone. The V call is TRBV10-1, the J call TRBJ2-2; 8 bases map to TRBD1. CDR3 length: 13 amino acids. The J segment lost 7 bases and the V segment lost 8 bases, leaving 6 bases of the junction unmatched. Germline V gene lookup returns CDR1 WNHNN and CDR2 SYGVQD (reference sequence). The CDR3 DNA sequence: TGCGCCAGCCAAAGGACAGGGAGCGGGGAGCTGTTTTTT. Protein sequence: CASQRTGSGELFF.

The rearrangement joins TRBV6-5 to TRBJ2-1; 8 bases map to TRBD1. The ends lost 6 bases at V and 7 bases at J; junction bases unmatched: 8. CDR3 length: 14 amino acids. CDR1 and CDR2 from the germline V gene are MNHEY and SVGAGI. The CDR3 reads CASSPRDRRNEQFF. The CDR3 region has the DNA TGTGCCAGCAGCCCCCGGGACAGGAGGAATGAGCAGTTCTTC.

CDR3 nucleotide sequence: TGTGCCTGGAGTGTAGGTGGGACAGTCGCTGGCTACACCTTC. Its translation: CAWSVGGTVAGYTF. The chain carries TRBV30 and TRBJ1-2; 7 bases are a match to TRBD1. CDR1 is GTSNPN and CDR2 is SVGIG in the germline V gene (reference sequence). With 0 bases clipped from V and 7 bases from J, the junction kept 8 bases outside the gene matches. The CDR3 extends over 14 amino acids.

This clone has only a few counts. The gene calls are TRBV7-3 and TRBJ2-7; no reliable D call. This CDR3 comprises 13 residues. V was clipped by 1 base and J by 6 bases, with 10 bases between them. Germline V gene sequence: CDR1 SGHTA, CDR2 FQGTGA. CDR3 nucleotide sequence: TGTGCCAGCAGCTTAATGGGTTCCGGCGAGCAGTACTTC. Amino acid sequence: CASSLMGSGEQYF.

The V and J genes are TRBV6-1 and TRBJ1-1, with 7 bases lining up with TRBD1. The CDR3 covers 15 residues. Per the germline V gene, CDR1 is MNHNS and CDR2 is SASEGT. The J segment lost 0 bases and the V segment lost 6 bases, leaving 7 bases of the junction unmatched. In DNA, the CDR3 is TGTGCCAGCAGGGCCTTTAGGGGGCTGAACACTGAAGCTTTCTTT. This gives the protein CASRAFRGLNTEAFF.

The chain is built from TRBV9 and TRBJ1-4; D ambiguous. Trimming shortened V by 0 bases and J by 5 bases, and 14 bases separated the two germline ends. CDR1 is SGDLS and CDR2 is YYNGEE in the germline V gene. This CDR3 is built from 16 residues. The CDR3, as DNA: TGTGCCAGCAGCGTAGGAGAAGGGCCTGGGAATGAAAAACTGTTTTTT. This codes for CASSVGEGPGNEKLFF. Drawing the rest from reference TRBV9 and TRBJ1-4, the complete variable domain is DSGVTQTPKHLITATGQRVTLRCSPRSGDLSVYWYQQSLDQGLQFLIQYYNGEERAKGNILERFSAQQFPDLHSELNLSSLELGDSALYFCASSVGEGPGNEKLFFGSGTQLSVL.

This clone was seen only a few times. The chain links TRBV18 to TRBJ1-1; D possibly corresponds to TRBD1 (5 bases). V lost 3 bases, J lost 0 bases, and 11 bases lay in between. The CDR3 extends over 15 amino acids. CDR1 and CDR2 (germline): KGHSH, LQKENI. This chain's CDR3 is CASSPSQGMNTEAFF. The CDR3 coding sequence is TGTGCCAGCTCACCGTCCCAGGGCATGAACACTGAAGCTTTCTTT.

This clone came up once. The chain employs TRBV29-1 and TRBJ2-5, with D tentatively TRBD1 or TRBD2 (5 bases each). This CDR3 is 12 amino acids long. V was cut by 7 bases and J by 1 base, with 10 bases left in between. CDR1 and CDR2 from the germline V gene are SQVTM and ANQGSEA. CDR3: CSGGTAQETQYF. The CDR3 region has the DNA TGCAGCGGAGGGACGGCCCAAGAGACCCAGTACTTC. The whole variable domain, remainder taken from reference TRBV29-1 and TRBJ2-5, is SAVISQKPSRDICQRGTSLTIQCQVDSQVTMMFWYRQQPGQSLTLIATANQGSEATYESGFVIDKFPISRPNLTFSTLTVSNMSPEDSSIYLCSGGTAQETQYFGPGTRLLVL.

This sequence joins TRBV6-1 and TRBJ1-1; D gene ambiguous. The CDR3 contains 16 residues. Germline lookup yields CDR1 MNHNS and CDR2 SASEGT. Trimming cost V 0 bases and J 1 base, with 12 bases left between them. The CDR3 nucleotides are TGTGCCAGCAGTGAAGCGGCAGGTCCCTCGAACACTGAAGCTTTCTTT. Protein sequence: CASSEAAGPSNTEAFF.

The gene calls are TRBV25-1 and TRBJ2-2; D gene ambiguous. CDR1 and CDR2 (germline): MGHDK, SYGVNS. V was shortened by 1 base and J by 0 bases, with 9 bases between the two germline ends. This CDR3 has 16 residues. CDR3 nucleotide sequence: TGTGCCAGCAGTGAATTTGGCAACGCGAACACCGGGGAGCTGTTTTTT. Translated: CASSEFGNANTGELFF.

This chain links TRBV7-9 with TRBJ1-1, with no clear D. CDR1 and CDR2 (germline): SEHNR, FQNEAQ (reference sequence). This CDR3 has 14 amino acids. The ends were cut back, 6 bases at V and 2 bases at J, with 13 bases in the middle. CDR3 DNA: TGTGCCAGCAGTTTTTCTTTGGGAAACACTGAAGCTTTCTTT. It translates to CASSFSLGNTEAFF.